This T cell receptor beta chain was found in a study of T cell repertoires in cytomegalovirus infection. V was pared by 3 bases and J by 7 bases, with 12 bases between. There are 14 residues in the CDR3. Germline CDR1 is SNHLY and CDR2 is FYNNEI. General study points: There were carriers of CMV plus the relevant HLA, and cumulative public TCR beta family frequency identified them. HLA-C-restricted CMV-specific TCR beta clonotypes prevailed in the ex vivo response.

TCRdb reprocessed the reads with MiXCR, giving one entry per CDR3 protein. The sample holds 350,000 to 550,000 distinct CDR3 sequences, approximately 31% seen once. With regard to this clonotype: Antigen: not known.

The source is a human donor in good health (CMV status not recorded). Some clones in this sample may be carry-over from other donors' samples. The sequencing input was PBMCs. V is TRBV2 and J is TRBJ1-4; D might be TRBD1 (5 bases). The CDR3 coding sequence is TGTGCCAGCAGTGAGAGCAGGAGGGGTGAAAAACTGTTTTTT. This sequence encodes CASSESRRGEKLFF.